These T cell receptor beta chains were read from a single sample in a study of T cells in localized non-small cell lung cancer. Here immunoSEQ multiplex PCR was the method, and the copy in TCRdb shows in-frame clones only, minus some. This table has approximately 900 clones, under 30% appearing once. This specimen consisted of lung tumor tissue, obtained before any cancer treatment. The source is a woman aged 35-75 years with stage I squamous cell lung carcinoma. Both conserved end residues are trimmed from each CDR3.

j_call v_call cdr3_aa
TRBJ1-1 TRBV5-1 ASSSRQGAEMNTEAF
TRBJ1-4 TRBV11-3 ASSFQDEGHEKLF
TRBJ2-2 TRBV28 ASRPTRYITGELF
TRBJ2-4 TRBV18 ASSPRGGRENIQY
TRBJ2-1 TRBV12-5 ASGLGRTSGSVDEQF
TRBJ1-5 TRBV15 ATSRVYSGTGFQPQH
TRBJ1-2 TRBV28 ASRQTGYGYT
TRBJ2-2 TRBV6-8 ASNRDSITGELF
TRBJ2-7 TRBV6-8 AATGTGGVEQY
TRBJ2-2 TRBV29-1 SVLSQGGGELF
TRBJ1-1 TRBV28 ASSFSESEAF
TRBJ2-3 TRBV7-7 ASSFSPGLATDTQY
TRBJ1-1 TRBV11-3 ASSLVNSMGEAF
TRBJ1-1 TRBV6-8 ATRDRGDTEAF
TRBJ1-4 TRBV11-3 ASVREATNEKLF
TRBJ1-3 TRBV28 ASSLWDSSGNTIY
TRBJ1-5 TRBV19 ASSIAPGQGFGQPQH
TRBJ2-1 TRBV5-1 ASSLWAGHSYNEQF
TRBJ2-7 TRBV28 ASSLEGAGLSYEQY
TRBJ1-1 TRBV18 ASSPIRGNTEAF
TRBJ1-3 TRBV9 ASSVTSGNTIY
TRBJ1-3 TRBV18 ASSSDRGVSGNTIY
TRBJ1-2 TRBV28 ASSPTGGWGGYT
TRBJ2-7 TRBV10-3 AISESTRLAIPRYEQY
TRBJ1-1 TRBV28 ASSGGDMDTEAF
TRBJ1-5 TRBV25-1 ASSATGAGQPQH
TRBJ2-1 TRBV10-3 AISESGLAGGPRNEQF
TRBJ1-1 TRBV5-1 ASSKTGTNTEAF
TRBJ2-3 TRBV18 ASSPIFSPTDTQY
TRBJ2-7 TRBV28 ASSSQTGITPYEQY
TRBJ1-1 TRBV9 ASSEPKMNTEAF
TRBJ1-2 TRBV28 ASSLGDGGYT
TRBJ1-2 TRBV28 ASSLQAGAYGYT
TRBJ2-2 TRBV28 ASSPPDRTGNTGELF
TRBJ1-6 TRBV9 ASSADRGQTNSPLH
TRBJ2-7 TRBV29-1 SAPGLGGHEQY